These 4 T cell receptor beta chains were sequenced from one sample in a study of shared clonotypes between healthy human individuals (dated by TCRdb to 2018 to 2020). Libraries were built with the immunoSEQ multiplex PCR assay. Drawn from immuneACCESS, this table holds only the in-frame rearrangements with V and J called that TCRdb kept. Clones are partly lost; checked studies trace under half to an unresolved V gene and leave the rest unexplained. For this sample there are about 610,000 clones; around 96% appear just once. Clones ranked in the top ten supply 0.095% to 0.13% of the sample. CD8 naive samples were obtained by positive selection for CCR7 among CD45RO-negative cells, yielding a CD45RA+CCR7+ population from which TemRA cells were excluded. The sample taken for sequencing was naive CD8+ T cells sorted from blood. This sample's cell subset or site label indicates: CD45RA+CCR7+. These receptors all stem from a woman aged 30 to 39 in good health.

Turning to this clone: Compared with germline, one end of the junction differs, possibly owing to a read error. This chain joins TRBV11-2 and TRBJ2-3; the match to TRBD1 covers 8 bases. CDR1 and CDR2 (germline): SGHAT, FQNNGV. The CDR3 is 16 residues long. This CDR3 is CASSLRGTGPTYTQYF. CDR3 nucleotide sequence: TGTGCCAGCAGCCTAAGAGGGACAGGACCCACATATACGCAGTATTTT.

This clone occurred a few times. This chain connects TRBV4-1 to TRBJ1-5; tentative D call: TRBD1 (6 bases). Germline V CDR1 and CDR2: MGHRA, YSYEKL. The CDR3 loop spans 14 amino acids. With 2 bases removed from V and 5 bases from J, the gap between germline ends came to 10 bases. The CDR3 protein is CASSQWDNYQPQHF. For the CDR3, the DNA is TGCGCCAGCAGCCAATGGGACAATTATCAGCCCCAGCATTTT.

This clone came up once. The chain couples TRBV28 to TRBJ2-3; 7 bases match TRBD2. CDR1 MDHEN and CDR2 SYDVKM come from the germline V gene. This CDR3 spans 15 amino acids. Germline trimming cut 3 bases from V and 1 base from J; bases unmatched to any gene: 4. The CDR3: CASSLPGGRTDTQYF. In DNA, the CDR3 is TGTGCCAGCAGTTTGCCGGGAGGCCGCACAGATACGCAGTATTTT.

The CDR3 DNA reads TGTGCCAGCAGCCCCCGGGTCGCACTAGGTGGCTACACCTTC. Amino acid sequence: CASSPRVALGGYTF. The rearrangement uses TRBV27 and TRBJ1-2, with D hard to call. The length of the CDR3 is 14 residues. Deletions cut 6 bases from V and 7 bases from J, with 18 bases between. CDR1 MNHEY and CDR2 SMNVEV come from the germline V gene (reference sequence).